This paragraph reports one T cell receptor (beta chain). Its antigen remains unidentified. Per-nucleotide qualities are absent, and no much larger clonotype sits a single base away. This entry belongs to a study of OX40 agonist ivuxolimab in advanced cancers. In the study overall: Ivuxolimab was an agonistic, fully human IgG2 monoclonal antibody directed against OX40 (CD134), a costimulatory receptor. Peripheral TCRbeta sequencing was intended to test whether TCR sequence diversity was altered and clonal T-cell expansion was caused by ivuxolimab. The monotherapy dose-escalation portion (N ≈ 52 patients) of the phase I ivuxolimab trial is reported in the paper. Prior anti-PD-1, anti-PD-L1 or anti-CTLA-4 therapy was permitted, and approximately 39% of dose-escalation patients had received checkpoint inhibitors. Intravenous ivuxolimab was administered to patients every 2 weeks at six dose levels: 0.01, 0.1, 0.3, 1.5, 3 and 10 mg/kg. Of the roughly 53 patients in dose escalation, about 19 had hepatocellular carcinoma, about 15 had melanoma, 9 had renal cell carcinoma and 9 had head and neck cancer. Three dose-escalation patients achieved partial responses, one with hepatocellular carcinoma and two with cutaneous melanoma. A male proportion of around 81% and a mean age of about 60 years, ranging from roughly 23 to 85, were recorded for the dose-escalation cohort. General conclusions and limits of the study: Clonal expansion of both CD4+ and CD8+ blood T cells was observed from baseline to week 6 at doses 0.1 to 3.0 mg/kg. Antigen specificity was not determined for the clonally expanded peripheral T cells. Low levels of normalized T-cell clonal expansion were also seen in some patients who did not respond. On average, CD8+ T cells showed more expanded clones than CD4+ T cells after ivuxolimab. In partial responders in the 0.1-3.0 mg/kg groups, normalized peripheral clonal expansion was found to be among the lowest, especially among CD8+ T cells.

CDR1 is given as SGHNT and CDR2 as YYREEE, both from the germline V gene (reference sequence). V lost 5 bases and J lost 5 bases; the stretch between them is 16 bases long. The CDR3 runs 14 amino acids, cysteine and phenylalanine included. The retained sequence is limited to the CDR3, 42 bases, with the frame set at the first base. The trial excluded patients who had a history of autoimmune disease or were on systemic immunosuppression. Peripheral blood for TCR sequencing was collected from all dose cohorts at baseline, on cycle 4 day 1, and on cycle 7 day 1. The samples were drawn from a first-in-human, open-label, multicenter phase I dose-escalation trial of ivuxolimab. Adults with locally advanced or metastatic head and neck squamous cell, hepatocellular, melanoma or renal cell carcinoma were enrolled in the trial. Before TCR sequencing, CD4+ and CD8+ T cells were separately sorted from peripheral blood.

To sequence the TCRbeta CDR3 region, genomic DNA was isolated from the sorted cells. The immunoSEQ Assay was used for sequencing of TCRbeta CDR3 regions. TCRdb's version of the immuneACCESS table is confined to in-frame rearrangements and falls short of the full clone set. An unresolved V gene accounts for under half of the shortfall where checked; the remainder is of unknown origin. Within this sample are more than 75,000 clones, with roughly four fifths of them counted one time only. Of the sample, approximately 6.3% falls within the top ten clones. The source is an adult with an advanced solid tumor such as melanoma, head and neck, liver or kidney cancer. The chain is made from TRBV5-4 and TRBJ1-2, with TRBD1 perhaps the D gene, on 6 matching bases. The material sequenced was CD4+ or CD8+ T cells sorted from blood, taken in a trial of the OX40 agonist ivuxolimab. The encoded CDR3 is CASSKGGVRYGYTF. The DNA reads TGTGCCAGCAGTAAGGGGGGGGTAAGGTATGGCTACACCTTC.